Shown below are 23 T cell receptor beta chains from a single sample sequenced in a study of blood T cell repertoires in COVID-19. Assay: immunoSEQ multiplex PCR; the TCRdb copy retains only in-frame clones and omits some. The data contain approximately 100,000 clones, just over 90% of them singletons. Sequenced: peripheral blood. These receptor sequences come from a man aged 55-75 years with acute or convalescent COVID-19.

This chain links TRBV20-1 with TRBJ1-6; 8 bases are a match to TRBD1. Trimming cost V 3 bases and J 7 bases; bases outside gene matches: 8. Germline CDR1 and CDR2: DFQATT and SNEGSKA (reference sequence). CDR3 length: 15 amino acids. Here the CDR3 DNA reads TGCAGTGCTAGTGTTGCCAGGGGGCAAAATTCACCCCTCCACTTT. Its translation: CSASVARGQNSPLHF.

The CDR3 spells CASGLEVGRGPDTGELFF. CDR3 bases: TGTGCTAGTGGTTTGGAAGTGGGGCGGGGGCCGGACACCGGGGAGCTGTTTTTT. V and J are TRBV12-5 and TRBJ2-2, with D possibly matching TRBD2 (7 bases). Trimming left V 1 base short and J 3 bases short, with 18 bases between. The CDR3 loop spans 18 amino acids. The V gene's germline CDR1 is LGHNT and CDR2 FRNRAP.

V is TRBV2 and J is TRBJ1-2; 9 positions agree with TRBD1. CDR3 length: 13 amino acids. V was pared by 3 bases and J by 7 bases, with 3 bases of the junction left unmatched. The germline V gene has CDR1 SNHLY and CDR2 FYNNEI. The CDR3 reads CASSEGQGRGYTF. For the CDR3, the DNA is TGTGCCAGCAGTGAGGGACAGGGTCGTGGCTACACCTTC. Using reference TRBV2 and TRBJ1-2 for the parts outside the CDR3, the full variable domain is EPEVTQTPSHQVTQMGQEVILRCVPISNHLYFYWYRQILGQKVEFLVSFYNNEISEKSEIFDDQFSVERPDGSNFTLKIRSTKLEDSAMYFCASSEGQGRGYTFGSGTRLTVV.

There are a few counts of this clone. The V call is TRBV7-3, the J call TRBJ2-7; D is undetermined. Germline V gene lookup returns CDR1 SGHTA and CDR2 FQGTGA. Trimming pared 0 bases from V and 2 bases from J, leaving 11 bases between. This CDR3 has 15 residues. This CDR3 reads CASSLTFGGTYEQYF. DNA for the CDR3: TGTGCCAGCAGCTTAACGTTCGGCGGAACCTACGAGCAGTACTTC.

This chain links TRBV28 with TRBJ2-1, with 12 nucleotides matching TRBD2. After removal of 4 bases from V and 10 bases from J, the junction contained 11 bases not matched to a gene. Germline V CDR1 and CDR2: MDHEN, SYDVKM. The length of the CDR3 is 16 residues. CDR3 sequence reads: CASSSPGLAGQGEQFF. In nucleotides, the CDR3 is TGTGCCAGCAGTTCTCCGGGACTAGCGGGTCAGGGAGAGCAGTTCTTC.

The chain employs TRBV19 and TRBJ1-3; 8 nucleotides align to TRBD1. From germline, CDR1 is LNHDA and CDR2 SQIVND (reference sequence). The CDR3 has 15 amino acids. J lost 2 bases, V lost 5 bases, and 5 bases had no gene match. CDR3 sequence: CASSWDRFAGNTIYF. In nucleotides, the CDR3 is TGTGCCAGTAGTTGGGACAGGTTCGCTGGAAACACCATATATTTT.

This chain connects TRBV27 to TRBJ1-4; a weak D match, TRBD1 (5 bases). This CDR3 spans 14 amino acids. V was shortened by 5 bases and J by 8 bases, with 15 bases between the two germline ends. Germline-derived CDR1 and CDR2 are MNHEY and SMNVEV (reference sequence). The CDR3 region has the DNA TGTGCCAGCAGTCAGCGACAGTCAAGCGAAAAACTGTTTTTT. This gives the protein CASSQRQSSEKLFF.

The chain carries TRBV5-6 and TRBJ2-3; D perhaps matches TRBD1 (5 bases). The germline V gene encodes CDR1 SGHDT and CDR2 YYEEEE. The CDR3 runs 15 residues. V lost 0 bases to trimming and J lost 2 bases, with 10 bases between them. In nucleotides, the CDR3 is TGTGCCAGCAGCTTGGGACAGAAGTACACAGATACGCAGTATTTT. The encoded protein is CASSLGQKYTDTQYF.

The J gene is TRBJ2-1, the V gene TRBV3-1 (or the pseudogene TRBV3-2); D might be TRBD1 (5 bases). V was pared by 1 base and J by 0 bases, with 19 bases between. Germline V lookup: CDR1 LGHDT, CDR2 YNNKEL (reference sequence). The CDR3 runs to 19 residues. CDR3 sequence (DNA): TGTGCCAGCAGCCAAGTCTTCTTACGACAGCCCGACTCCTACAATGAGCAGTTCTTC. Translating gives CASSQVFLRQPDSYNEQFF.

The chain carries TRBV11-2 and TRBJ2-5; TRBD2 aligns across 8 bases. The germline V gene has CDR1 SGHAT and CDR2 FQNNGV. This CDR3 region has 15 residues. With 1 base clipped from V and 5 bases from J, the junction kept 6 bases outside the gene matches. CDR3 region: CASSLGTAGVETQYF. The CDR3 DNA follows: TGTGCCAGCAGCTTAGGAACAGCGGGAGTGGAGACCCAGTACTTC.

The chain employs TRBV15 and TRBJ1-1; the D gene is possibly TRBD1 (5 bases). The CDR3 consists of 15 residues. The ends were cut back, 1 base at V and 4 bases at J, with 13 bases in the middle. CDR1 LNHNV and CDR2 YYDKDF come from the germline V gene (reference sequence). In nucleotides, the CDR3 is TGTGCCACCAGCAGAGGCACAGAAAGGGGCACTGAAGCTTTCTTT. Translating it yields CATSRGTERGTEAFF.

The CDR3 here is CASSLTGTKTNEKLFF. The CDR3 DNA sequence: TGTGCCAGCAGCTTGACAGGGACCAAAACTAATGAAAAACTGTTTTTT. The rearrangement links TRBV5-8 to TRBJ1-4, with a possible D match to TRBD1 (6 bases). V lost 1 base, J lost 1 base, and 11 bases lay in between. Germline CDR1 is SGHTS and CDR2 is YDEGEE. The CDR3 sequence is 16 residues long.

This clone showed up just a few times. The chain couples TRBV18 to TRBJ2-2, with D unclear. Germline V gene lookup returns CDR1 KGHSH and CDR2 LQKENI. The CDR3 has 15 residues. The ends were cut back, 0 bases at V and 5 bases at J, with 10 bases in the middle. The DNA of the CDR3 is TGTGCCAGCTCACCACCATCTAAGCAAACCGGGGAGCTGTTTTTT. Encoded protein: CASSPPSKQTGELFF.

The chain couples TRBV7-3 to TRBJ2-3; D is unclear. Germline V gives CDR1 SGHTA, CDR2 FQGTGA. The length of the CDR3 is 15 residues. V was clipped by 0 bases and J by 6 bases, with 13 bases between them. The CDR3: CASSLTPGGADTQYF. The CDR3 region has the DNA TGTGCCAGCAGCTTAACTCCCGGCGGCGCCGATACGCAGTATTTT.

V and J are TRBV19 and TRBJ1-5; D is ambiguous. The CDR3 is 12 residues long. V was trimmed by 7 bases and J by 0 bases, leaving 4 bases between them. Germline V gene data show CDR1 as LNHDA and CDR2 as SQIVND (reference sequence). In nucleotides, the CDR3 is TGTGCCAGTACCGTTAGCAATCAGCCCCAGCATTTT. Protein sequence: CASTVSNQPQHF.

This chain uses TRBV21-1 with TRBJ2-1; no check of the table's D call, TRBD2, against the DNA was made. TRBV21-1 constitutes a pseudogene. The CDR3 spans 17 residues. The CDR3 region is CASSIRLERRTYNEQFF. CDR3 nucleotide sequence: TGTGCCAGCAGCATCCGCCTCGAGCGAAGAACCTACAATGAGCAGTTCTTC.

The rearrangement joins TRBV7-2 to TRBJ2-2, with 7 positions matching TRBD1. The length of the CDR3 is 15 residues. J gave up 5 bases and V 5 bases, and 8 bases lay outside the gene matches. CDR1 SGHTA and CDR2 FQGNSA come from the germline V gene. Written as DNA, the CDR3 is TGTGCCAGCAGCCCGTCCCGGGACAGAACCGGGGAGCTGTTTTTT. It codes for CASSPSRDRTGELFF.

The J gene is TRBJ2-7, the V gene TRBV5-1; 7 positions agree with TRBD2. Germline V lookup: CDR1 SGHRS, CDR2 YFSETQ. The V segment lost 0 bases and the J segment 2 bases; nucleotides outside the gene matches: 11. The CDR3 is 17 residues long. CDR3 DNA sequence: TGCGCCAGCAGCTTGGCCTCTGGGGGGGTACAGGCCTACGAGCAGTACGTC. It encodes CASSLASGGVQAYEQYV.

The chain combines TRBV20-1 with TRBJ2-2; 9 bases match TRBD1. The CDR3 has 15 amino acids. V dropped 3 bases and J dropped 4; count of bases not matched to a gene: 6. Per germline, CDR1 DFQATT and CDR2 SNEGSKA (reference sequence). The CDR3 bases are TGCAGTGCTAGTAATCCGACAGGGGGCACCGGGGAGCTGTTTTTT. It encodes CSASNPTGGTGELFF.

This chain connects TRBV3-1 (or the pseudogene TRBV3-2) to TRBJ2-7; no clear D. The germline V gene encodes CDR1 LGHDT and CDR2 YNNKEL (reference sequence). The CDR3 has 12 amino acids. V was shortened by 4 bases and J by 2 bases, with 6 bases between the two germline ends. The CDR3: CASSRATYEQYF. The CDR3 coding sequence is TGTGCCAGCAGCCGGGCGACCTACGAGCAGTACTTC.

The gene calls are TRBV19 and TRBJ1-5; D not resolved. Germline CDR1 reads LNHDA; CDR2 reads SQIVND (reference sequence). With 5 bases removed from V and 3 bases from J, the gap between germline ends came to 11 bases. This CDR3 spans 14 amino acids. The CDR3 bases are TGTGCCAGTAGTCGAACGGGATACAATCAGCCCCAGCATTTT. It is translated as CASSRTGYNQPQHF.

This chain connects TRBV2 to TRBJ2-1, with D tentatively TRBD1 (6 bases). The V gene's germline CDR1 is SNHLY and CDR2 FYNNEI. The CDR3 is made up of 14 amino acids. The V and J ends lost 10 bases and 3 bases respectively, with 16 bases between them. CDR3 residues: CATARRDIYNEQFF. CDR3 coding DNA: TGTGCCACCGCACGACGGGACATCTACAATGAGCAGTTCTTC.

The chain recombines TRBV6-5 with TRBJ2-7; 9 positions match TRBD1. Germline CDR1 is MNHEY and CDR2 is SVGAGI. The CDR3 totals 16 residues. The V and J ends lost 0 bases and 2 bases, in that order; junction bases with no gene match: 5. The CDR3 coding sequence is TGTGCCAGCAGTTACTCGCCCCGGGACAGGGCCTACGAGCAGTACTTC. It translates to CASSYSPRDRAYEQYF.